A selection of T cell receptor beta chains follows, all from one sample in a study of blood T cell repertoires in COVID-19. Generated by immunoSEQ multiplex PCR, the TCRdb table keeps only in-frame clones and is missing some. The sample records 230,000 or so clones, 80% to 90% being singletons. The sample comprised PBMCs or T cells enriched from blood (not recorded which). These TCRs come from a woman aged 50 to 60 with acute COVID-19. The CDR3 runs from the conserved cysteine through the conserved F or W.

TRBJ2-2 | TRBV7-3 | CASSFGQGTGELFF
TRBJ1-5 | TRBV7-2 | CASSFDISQPQHF
TRBJ2-4 | TRBV28 | CASRTSPSDIQYF
TRBJ1-3 | TRBV12-3/TRBV12-4 | CASRRNSGNTIYF
TRBJ1-5 | TRBV6-5 | CASSQGLGQPQHF
TRBJ1-5 | TRBV24-1 | CATSAGSHQPQHF
TRBJ2-3 | TRBV27 | CASSLSLNRQGWTDTQYF
TRBJ1-4 | TRBV25-1 | CASSEPASGRGPEKLFF
TRBJ2-2 | TRBV5-1 | CASSPMGRQGDTGELFF
TRBJ1-4 | TRBV5-1 | CASSNSPGTANEKLFF
TRBJ2-1 | TRBV7-2 | CASSLDLTNYNEQFF
TRBJ2-7 | TRBV5-5 | CASSPTSGRTYSYEQYF
TRBJ2-1 | TRBV27 | CASRVSAGEAYNEQFF
TRBJ2-7 | TRBV7-9 | CASSSTSRSRGYEQYF
TRBJ2-1 | TRBV5-1 | CASSFSGRAVYEQFF
TRBJ2-7 | TRBV5-1 | CASRTGANRPYEQYF
TRBJ1-1 | TRBV7-9 | CASSRDRGSTEAFF
TRBJ1-2 | TRBV19 | CASSTSQGANYGYTF
TRBJ1-1 | TRBV6-2/TRBV6-3 | CASSSIRDSPLGTEAFF
TRBJ2-1 | TRBV9 | CASSPRPAYNEQFF
TRBJ2-7 | TRBV5-4 | CASRLDRYEQYF
TRBJ2-2 | TRBV18 | CASSPQELTGELFF
TRBJ2-1 | TRBV11-3 | CASSLDPTSGRAPGNEQFF
TRBJ1-1 | TRBV7-8 | CASSSQGSFLNTEAFF
TRBJ2-2 | TRBV5-1 | CASSLYATNTGELFF
TRBJ2-2 | TRBV7-2 | CASSLGYGRGQNGELFF
TRBJ1-1 | TRBV7-2 | CASSLVRLRTGNTEAFF
TRBJ2-2 | TRBV18 | CASSPTTANTGELFF
TRBJ1-2 | TRBV30 | CARSSTGLNYGYTF